These T cell receptor beta chains were read from a single sample in a study of neurological immune-mediated disorders. Each CDR3 protein is one row after TCRdb ran MiXCR on the 5' RACE reads. Of tens of thousands of distinct CDR3 sequences listed, roughly 10% are singletons. The specimen was PBMCs. All receptors derive from a woman in her 40s in good health. CDR3s include the opening cysteine and the closing phenylalanine or tryptophan. The D gene is left open where the match is weak. Where a row states a size, it is once, few, many or the class of an expanded clone; other rows omit it.

abundance | d_gene | len | j_gene | v_gene | CDR3nt | CDR3aa
. | . | 16 | TRBJ2-1 | TRBV20-1 | TGCAGTGCTGCCCCGAGGGGGATCGGGAAGGCCTATGAGCAGTTCTTC | CSAAPRGIGKAYEQFF
many | TRBD2 | 14 | TRBJ2-5 | TRBV7-2 | TGTGCCAGCAGCTTAGGACTAGCGGAAGAGACCCAGTACTTC | CASSLGLAEETQYF
many | . | 12 | TRBJ1-1 | TRBV7-8 | TGTGCCAGCAGTATGAGTAGGAAAGAAGCTTTCTTT | CASSMSRKEAFF
medium-sized | . | 15 | TRBJ1-6 | TRBV12-3/TRBV12-4 | TGTGCCAGCAGTCCTCGGGGTGATGGGAATTCACCCCTCCACTTT | CASSPRGDGNSPLHF
many | . | 16 | TRBJ2-1 | TRBV5-1 | TGCGCCAGCAGCTTCACCCCTGAATCCGTCGTCAATGAGCAGTTCTTC | CASSFTPESVVNEQFF
many | TRBD2 | 15 | TRBJ2-7 | TRBV11-3 | TGTGCCAGCAGCTTAGACGGGGGGAACTCCTACGAGCAGTACTTC | CASSLDGGNSYEQYF
many | . | 17 | TRBJ1-3 | TRBV29-1 | TGCAGCGTTGGAGACGTGGAGCCGGGGGTACCTGGAAACACCATATATTTT | CSVGDVEPGVPGNTIYF
many | TRBD2 | 14 | TRBJ2-7 | TRBV3-1 | TGTGCCAGCAGCCAAGAAACGACTAGCGGGGGTTTGGACTTC | CASSQETTSGGLDF
few | . | 10 | TRBJ1-2 | TRBV29-1 | TGCAGCGTGGATTACGATGGCTACACCTTC | CSVDYDGYTF
many | TRBD1 | 16 | TRBJ2-2 | TRBV10-3 | TGTGCCATCAGTCCCGAACTATCAGGGGGAACCGGGGAGCTGTTTTTT | CAISPELSGGTGELFF
many | TRBD2 | 17 | TRBJ2-5 | TRBV7-3 | TGTGCCAGCAGCTTAGGACTAGCGGGGGCCTCGGGGGAGACCCAGTACTTC | CASSLGLAGASGETQYF